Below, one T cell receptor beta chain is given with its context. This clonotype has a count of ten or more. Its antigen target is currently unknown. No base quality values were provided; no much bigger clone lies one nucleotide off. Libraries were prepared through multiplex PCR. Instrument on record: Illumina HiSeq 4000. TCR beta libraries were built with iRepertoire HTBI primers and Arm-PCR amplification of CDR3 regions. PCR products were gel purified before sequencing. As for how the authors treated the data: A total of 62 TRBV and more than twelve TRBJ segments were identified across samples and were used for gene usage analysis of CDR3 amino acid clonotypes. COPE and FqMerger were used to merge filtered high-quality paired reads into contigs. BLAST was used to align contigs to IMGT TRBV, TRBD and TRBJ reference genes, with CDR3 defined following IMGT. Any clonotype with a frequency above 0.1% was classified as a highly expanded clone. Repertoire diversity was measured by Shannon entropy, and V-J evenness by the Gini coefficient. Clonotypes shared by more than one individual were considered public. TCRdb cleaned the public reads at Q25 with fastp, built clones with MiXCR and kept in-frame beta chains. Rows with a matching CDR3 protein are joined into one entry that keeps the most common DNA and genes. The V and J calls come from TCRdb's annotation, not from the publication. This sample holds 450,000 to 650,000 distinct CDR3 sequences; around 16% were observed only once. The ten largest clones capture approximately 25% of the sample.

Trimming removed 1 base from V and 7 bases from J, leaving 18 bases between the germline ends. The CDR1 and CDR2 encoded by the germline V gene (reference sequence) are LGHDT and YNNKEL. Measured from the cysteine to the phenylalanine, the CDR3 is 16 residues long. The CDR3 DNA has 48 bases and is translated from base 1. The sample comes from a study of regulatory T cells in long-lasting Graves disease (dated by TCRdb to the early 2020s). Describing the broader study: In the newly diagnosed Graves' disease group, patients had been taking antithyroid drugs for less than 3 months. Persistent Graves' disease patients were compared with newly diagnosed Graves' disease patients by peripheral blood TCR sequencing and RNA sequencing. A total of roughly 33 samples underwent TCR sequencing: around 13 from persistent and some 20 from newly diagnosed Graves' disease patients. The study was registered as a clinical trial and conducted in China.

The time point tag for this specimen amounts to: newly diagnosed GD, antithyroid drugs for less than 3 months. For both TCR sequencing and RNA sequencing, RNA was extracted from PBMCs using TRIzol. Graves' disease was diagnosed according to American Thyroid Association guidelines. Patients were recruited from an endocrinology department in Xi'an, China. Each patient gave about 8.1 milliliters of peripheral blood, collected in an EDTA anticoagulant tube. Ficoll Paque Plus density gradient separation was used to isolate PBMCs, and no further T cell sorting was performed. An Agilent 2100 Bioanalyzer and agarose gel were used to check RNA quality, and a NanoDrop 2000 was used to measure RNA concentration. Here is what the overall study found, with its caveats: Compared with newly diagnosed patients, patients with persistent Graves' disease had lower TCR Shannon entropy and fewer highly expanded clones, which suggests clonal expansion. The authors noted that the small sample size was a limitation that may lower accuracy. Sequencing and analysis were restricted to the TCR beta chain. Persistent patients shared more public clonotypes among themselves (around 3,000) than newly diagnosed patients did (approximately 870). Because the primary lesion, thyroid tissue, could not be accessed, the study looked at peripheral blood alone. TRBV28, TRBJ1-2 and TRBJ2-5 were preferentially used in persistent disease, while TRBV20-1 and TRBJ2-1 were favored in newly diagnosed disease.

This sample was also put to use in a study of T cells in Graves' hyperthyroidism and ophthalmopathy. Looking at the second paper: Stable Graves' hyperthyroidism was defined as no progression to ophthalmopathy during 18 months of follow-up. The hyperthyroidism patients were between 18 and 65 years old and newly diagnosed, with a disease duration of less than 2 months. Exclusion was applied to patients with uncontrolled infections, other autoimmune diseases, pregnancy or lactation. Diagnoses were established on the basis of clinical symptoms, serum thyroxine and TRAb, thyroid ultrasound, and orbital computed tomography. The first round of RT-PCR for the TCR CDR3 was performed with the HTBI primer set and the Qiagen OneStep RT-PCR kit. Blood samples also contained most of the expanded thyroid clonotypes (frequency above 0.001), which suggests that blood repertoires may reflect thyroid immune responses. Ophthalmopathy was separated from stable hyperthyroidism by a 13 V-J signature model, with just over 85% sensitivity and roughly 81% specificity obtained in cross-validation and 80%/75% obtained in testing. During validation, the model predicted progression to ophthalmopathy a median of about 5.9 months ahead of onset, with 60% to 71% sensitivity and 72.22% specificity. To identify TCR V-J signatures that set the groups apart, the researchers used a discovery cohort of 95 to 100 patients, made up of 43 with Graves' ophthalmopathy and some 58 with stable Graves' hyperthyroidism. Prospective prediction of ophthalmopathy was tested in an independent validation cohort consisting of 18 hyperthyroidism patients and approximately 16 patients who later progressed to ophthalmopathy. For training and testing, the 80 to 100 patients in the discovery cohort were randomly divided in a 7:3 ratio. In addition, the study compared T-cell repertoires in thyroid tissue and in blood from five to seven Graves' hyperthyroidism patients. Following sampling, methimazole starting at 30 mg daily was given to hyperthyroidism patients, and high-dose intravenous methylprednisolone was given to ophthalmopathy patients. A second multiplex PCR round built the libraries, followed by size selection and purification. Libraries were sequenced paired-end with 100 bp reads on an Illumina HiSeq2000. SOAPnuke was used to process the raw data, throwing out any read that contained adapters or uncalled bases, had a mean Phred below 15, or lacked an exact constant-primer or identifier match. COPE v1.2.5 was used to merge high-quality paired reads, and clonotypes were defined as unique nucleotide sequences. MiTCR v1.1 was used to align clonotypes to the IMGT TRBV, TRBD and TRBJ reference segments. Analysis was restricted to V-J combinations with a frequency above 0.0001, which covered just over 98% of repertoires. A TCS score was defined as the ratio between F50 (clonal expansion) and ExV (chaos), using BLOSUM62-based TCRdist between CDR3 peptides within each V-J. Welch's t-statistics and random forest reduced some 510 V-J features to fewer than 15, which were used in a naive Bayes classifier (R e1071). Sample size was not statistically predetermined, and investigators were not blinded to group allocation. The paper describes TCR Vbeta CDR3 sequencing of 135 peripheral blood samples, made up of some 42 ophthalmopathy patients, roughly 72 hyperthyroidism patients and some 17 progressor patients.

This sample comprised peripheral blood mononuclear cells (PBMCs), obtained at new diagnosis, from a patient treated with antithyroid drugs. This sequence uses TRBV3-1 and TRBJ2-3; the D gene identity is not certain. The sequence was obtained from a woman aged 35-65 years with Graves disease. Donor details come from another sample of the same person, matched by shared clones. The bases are TGTGCCAGCAGCCAAGCTTCAGTTGCCTTGCACAATACGCAGTATTTT. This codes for CASSQASVALHNTQYF.